The 4 T cell receptor beta chains below come from one sample, sequenced in a study of blood T cell repertoires in COVID-19. The assay was immunoSEQ multiplex PCR, and TCRdb's table has in-frame clones only and misses some. This table holds 140,000 or so clones, approximately 86% found once. The specimen sequenced was peripheral blood. The receptors come from a man between 65 and 79 years old with acute or convalescent COVID-19.

This sequence joins TRBV2 and TRBJ1-3; the match to TRBD1 covers 8 bases. CDR3 length: 17 amino acids. Germline assignment: CDR1 SNHLY and CDR2 FYNNEI. V shed 7 bases and J 2 bases; nucleotides not matched to a gene: 13. The CDR3 coding sequence is TGTGCCAGCACCCCGGACAGGGCCCGGGGTACTGGAAACACCATATATTTT. Translation: CASTPDRARGTGNTIYF.

V usage is TRBV6-5 and J usage is TRBJ2-5; 9 bases match TRBD1. V trimming: 7 bases; J trimming: 6 bases; junction bases outside the gene matches: 12. Germline V CDR1 and CDR2: MNHEY, SVGAGI. The CDR3 loop spans 15 amino acids. CDR3 residues: CASNPTPGQGQTQYF. CDR3 in DNA: TGTGCCAGCAATCCAACCCCGGGACAGGGACAGACCCAGTACTTC.

This clone was detected only once. This rearrangement joins TRBV5-5 to TRBJ2-2, with 7 bases identical to TRBD2. CDR1 SGHKS and CDR2 YYEKEE come from the germline V gene (reference sequence). This CDR3 has 18 residues. Unmatched junction bases numbered 8, after V lost 0 bases and J lost 0 bases. This CDR3 reads CASSLGPAGVTNTGELFF. In DNA, the CDR3 is TGTGCCAGCAGCTTGGGCCCCGCGGGAGTGACGAACACCGGGGAGCTGTTTTTT.

The chain couples TRBV5-1 to TRBJ1-2; 10 bases are a match to TRBD1. The CDR3 totals 16 residues. Germline values: CDR1 SGHRS, CDR2 YFSETQ. Losses at the gene ends were 4 bases for V and 6 bases for J; bases not matched to a gene: 12. CDR3 DNA sequence: TGCGCCAGCAGCAAGACTCCGGGGACAGGGGTAGATGGCTACACCTTC. Translating gives CASSKTPGTGVDGYTF. The variable domain in full, with the rest retrieved from reference TRBV5-1 and TRBJ1-2, is KAGVTQTPRYLIKTRGQQVTLSCSPISGHRSVSWYQQTPGQGLQFLFEYFSETQRNKGNFPGRFSGRQFSNSRSEMNVSTLELGDSALYLCASSKTPGTGVDGYTFGSGTRLTVV.